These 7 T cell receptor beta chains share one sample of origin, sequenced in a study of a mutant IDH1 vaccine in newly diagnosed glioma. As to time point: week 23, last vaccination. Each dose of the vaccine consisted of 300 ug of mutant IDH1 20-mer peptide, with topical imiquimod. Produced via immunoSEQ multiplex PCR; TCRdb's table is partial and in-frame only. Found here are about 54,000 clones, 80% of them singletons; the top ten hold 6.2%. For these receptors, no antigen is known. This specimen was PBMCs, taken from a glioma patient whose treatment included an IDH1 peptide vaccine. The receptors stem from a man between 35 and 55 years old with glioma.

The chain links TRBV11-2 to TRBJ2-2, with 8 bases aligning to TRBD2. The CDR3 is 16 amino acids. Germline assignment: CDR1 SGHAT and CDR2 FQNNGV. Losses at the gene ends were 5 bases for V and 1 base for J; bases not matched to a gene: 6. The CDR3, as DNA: TGTGCCAGCAGCCCGGGGAGCGGGGGGAACACCGGGGAGCTGTTTTTT. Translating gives CASSPGSGGNTGELFF.

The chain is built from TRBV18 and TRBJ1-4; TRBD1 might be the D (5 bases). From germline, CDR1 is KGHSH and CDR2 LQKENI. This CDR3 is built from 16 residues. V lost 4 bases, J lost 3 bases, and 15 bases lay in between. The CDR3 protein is CASSLETGLSNEKLFF. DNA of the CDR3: TGTGCCAGCTCACTGGAAACGGGGCTTTCTAATGAAAAACTGTTTTTT.

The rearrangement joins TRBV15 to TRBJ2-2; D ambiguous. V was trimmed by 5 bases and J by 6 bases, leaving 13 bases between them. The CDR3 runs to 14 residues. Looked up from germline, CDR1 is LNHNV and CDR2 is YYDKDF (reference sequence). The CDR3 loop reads CATSSRFLAGELFF. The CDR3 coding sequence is TGTGCCACCAGCTCACGATTTTTGGCCGGGGAGCTGTTTTTT.

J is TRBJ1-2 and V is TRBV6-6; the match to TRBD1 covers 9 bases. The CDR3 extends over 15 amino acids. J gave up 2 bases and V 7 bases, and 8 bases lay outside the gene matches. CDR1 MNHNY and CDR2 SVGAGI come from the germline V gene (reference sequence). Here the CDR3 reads CASNPDRGTNYGYTF. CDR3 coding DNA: TGTGCCAGCAACCCGGACAGGGGAACCAACTATGGCTACACCTTC.

The CDR3 reads CASKAGQNYGYTF. Here the CDR3 DNA reads TGTGCCAGCAAGGCGGGACAGAACTATGGCTACACCTTC. The chain has TRBV5-4 and TRBJ1-2, with 7 bases matching TRBD1. CDR1 and CDR2 from the germline V gene are SGHNT and YYREEE (reference sequence). The V segment lost 6 bases and the J segment 2 bases; nucleotides outside the gene matches: 4. This CDR3 has 13 amino acids.

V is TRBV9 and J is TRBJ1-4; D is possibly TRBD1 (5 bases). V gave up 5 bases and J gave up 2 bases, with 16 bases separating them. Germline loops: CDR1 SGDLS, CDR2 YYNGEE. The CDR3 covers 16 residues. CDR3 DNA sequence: TGTGCCAGCAGTCCTAGGAGCGGGGCCACTAATGAAAAACTGTTTTTT. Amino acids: CASSPRSGATNEKLFF.

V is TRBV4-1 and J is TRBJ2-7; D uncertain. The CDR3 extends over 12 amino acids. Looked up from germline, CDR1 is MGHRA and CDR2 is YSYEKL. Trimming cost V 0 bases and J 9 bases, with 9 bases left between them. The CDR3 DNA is TGCGCCAGCAGCCAAGATGGGCAAGGGCAGTACTTC. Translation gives CASSQDGQGQYF.